Sequencing of this T cell receptor (beta chain) was carried out in a study of CD8 T cells in Susac syndrome. Random hexamers served to reverse transcribe about 0.45 to 1 ug RNA. The method of amplification for TCR beta CDR3 was immunoSEQ multiplex PCR, covering 54 Vbeta and 13 Jbeta. TCRdb re-analysed the immunoSEQ multiplex PCR reads in MiXCR, keeping a single row per CDR3 protein. The table records around 270,000 distinct CDR3 sequences, roughly 85% of them present only once. With respect to this clonotype: Its target is not known.

V shed 6 bases and J shed 4 bases, with 12 bases lying between them. CDR1 SQVTM and CDR2 ANQGSEA come from the germline V gene. This CDR3 has 13 residues. CD8+ and CD4+ T cells from blood underwent TCR beta sequencing. TEMRA cells were enriched by FACS, and CD4+ and CD8+ T cells were negatively isolated. Study outcomes and limitations: It was acknowledged by the study that relatively few individuals were included in its TCR sequencing and HLA analysis.

The chain carries TRBV29-1 and TRBJ2-2; no clear D. The TCR originated in a human donor with multiple sclerosis. The material sequenced was CD8+ T cells from PBMCs. The CDR3 nucleotides are TGCAGCGTCCTCCTATCCGGCACCGGGGAGCTGTTTTTT. This translates into CSVLLSGTGELFF.